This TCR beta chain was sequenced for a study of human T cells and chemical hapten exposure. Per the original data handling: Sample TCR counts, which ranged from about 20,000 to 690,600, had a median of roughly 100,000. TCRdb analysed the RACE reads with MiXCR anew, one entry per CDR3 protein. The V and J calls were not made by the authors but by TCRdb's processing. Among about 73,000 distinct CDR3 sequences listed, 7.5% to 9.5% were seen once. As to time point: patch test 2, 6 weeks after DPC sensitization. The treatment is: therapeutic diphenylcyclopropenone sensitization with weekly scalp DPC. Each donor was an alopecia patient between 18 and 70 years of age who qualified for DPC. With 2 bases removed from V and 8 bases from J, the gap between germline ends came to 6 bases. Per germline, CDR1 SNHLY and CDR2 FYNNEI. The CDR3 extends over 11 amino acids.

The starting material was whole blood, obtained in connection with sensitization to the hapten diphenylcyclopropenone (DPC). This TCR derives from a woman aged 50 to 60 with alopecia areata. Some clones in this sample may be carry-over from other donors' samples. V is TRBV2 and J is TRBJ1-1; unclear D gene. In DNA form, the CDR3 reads TGTGCCAGCAGTGAATTGGGGGAAGCTTTCTTT. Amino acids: CASSELGEAFF.